The clone carrying this TCR beta chain was counted ten times or more. The time point here: newly diagnosed GD, antithyroid drugs for less than 3 months. Isolated PBMC RNA provided the starting material for the TCR library. The data were obtained in a study of regulatory T cells in long-lasting Graves disease. Germline CDR1 reads LNHDA; CDR2 reads SQIVND (reference sequence). With V trimmed by 10 bases and J by 0 bases, 13 bases remained unmatched. The CDR3 is 16 amino acids. To make TCR beta libraries, researchers used iRepertoire HTBI primers and Arm-PCR of CDR3 regions. Via MiXCR, TCRdb re-called the multiplex PCR reads, giving one row per CDR3 protein. The table lists a few hundred thousand distinct CDR3 sequences, around 20% of them singletons.

The sequenced sample was peripheral blood mononuclear cells (PBMCs), obtained at new diagnosis, from a patient treated with antithyroid drugs. This TCR was sampled from a female donor with Graves disease. The V call is TRBV19, the J call TRBJ2-7; TRBD1 aligns across 9 bases. For the CDR3, the DNA is TGTGCCACCTCATCACCTAACAGGGGGCCCTCCTACGAGCAGTACTTC. It yields the protein CATSSPNRGPSYEQYF. Using reference TRBV19 and TRBJ2-7 for the parts outside the CDR3, the full variable domain is DGGITQSPKYLFRKEGQNVTLSCEQNLNHDAMYWYRQDPGQGLRLIYYSQIVNDFQKGDIAEGYSVSREKKESFPLTVTSAQKNPTAFYLCATSSPNRGPSYEQYFGPGTRLTVT.